Listed below are T cell receptor beta chains from one sample, sequenced in a study of T cells in Graves' hyperthyroidism and ophthalmopathy. TCRdb ran MiXCR on the multiplex PCR reads and lists one entry per CDR3 protein. Seen here are about 600,000 distinct CDR3 sequences, 16% observed once, and the top ten hold less than 3.5%. The sequencing sample was made of blood. The receptors originated from a woman between 40 and 50 years old with Graves' ophthalmopathy. The conserved cysteine and the conserved F or W are not part of the CDR3 here. D genes are given only for firm matches.

TRBJ2-5,TRBV5-5,NA,ASSFRQAPGETQY
TRBJ1-2,TRBV11-2,TRBD1,ASSLGGQGQSYGYT
TRBJ1-1,TRBV28,NA,ASSPDTQNTEAF
TRBJ2-1,TRBV18,NA,ASSPELKNNEQF
TRBJ2-1,TRBV9,TRBD2,ASSPRTSGSLEQF
TRBJ2-7,TRBV7-9,TRBD2,ASSSSGAYEQY
TRBJ1-1,TRBV20-1,TRBD1,SATPGTGVNTEAF
TRBJ2-7,TRBV20-1,NA,SARDTSSKIYEQY
TRBJ1-4,TRBV2,NA,ASSEAGGNEKLF
TRBJ2-1,TRBV19,NA,ASSSTGKNEQF
TRBJ2-5,TRBV9,NA,ASSPDFLRAETQY
TRBJ1-3,TRBV19,NA,ASKPGRFTGNTIY
TRBJ1-2,TRBV9,TRBD1,ASSVTGTENYGYT
TRBJ2-1,TRBV24-1,NA,ATSDPRQVGEQF
TRBJ2-1,TRBV28,TRBD2,ASSFRGVDNEQF
TRBJ2-1,TRBV29-1,NA,SVDWFNEQF
TRBJ1-5,TRBV12-5,NA,ASGLGLQGRVNQPQH
TRBJ2-7,TRBV30,NA,AWDRNPSEQY
TRBJ2-1,TRBV11-2,NA,ASSSIDRNEQF
TRBJ2-1,TRBV11-3,NA,ASSLVADNEQF
TRBJ2-1,TRBV5-1,TRBD2,ASSLADGNEQF
TRBJ2-2,TRBV2,NA,ASIGQVTTGELF
TRBJ2-1,TRBV20-1,TRBD2,SARDDALAGTYNEQF
TRBJ2-1,TRBV3-1,TRBD2,ASSPQAGGGNEQF
TRBJ2-1,TRBV27,TRBD2,ASKGLAVYNEQF
TRBJ2-5,TRBV24-1,TRBD1,ATRIQGRYQETQY
TRBJ1-1,TRBV6-1,NA,ASSPLVGRSTEAF
TRBJ1-2,TRBV12-5,TRBD1,ASGFDQGARGYT
TRBJ2-1,TRBV12-3/TRBV12-4,TRBD2,ASSLAGTSGRGYYEQF
TRBJ2-7,TRBV18,NA,ASSPAHSYEQY
TRBJ1-1,TRBV28,TRBD1,ASSSGTGGAGTEAF
TRBJ1-2,TRBV5-1,NA,ASSTDSYGYT
TRBJ2-3,TRBV3-1,NA,ASSQGWRSRLTDTQY
TRBJ1-6,TRBV20-1,NA,SASSGGSPLH
TRBJ2-1,TRBV3-1,NA,ASSLSYGEQF
TRBJ2-3,TRBV6-1,NA,ASRGVPDPDTQY
TRBJ2-3,TRBV5-1,TRBD1,ASSFGQGPTDTQY
TRBJ2-1,TRBV7-9,NA,ASSPAGTRLNEQF
TRBJ2-5,TRBV2,NA,ANIPADRLQETQY
TRBJ1-6,TRBV20-1,TRBD1,SATTGRAYNSPLH
TRBJ1-4,TRBV2,NA,ASSVRGVSGHEKLF
TRBJ2-5,TRBV7-2,NA,ASSSGRVQETQY
TRBJ2-1,TRBV28,NA,ASRLGLTGDEQF
TRBJ1-5,TRBV10-3,NA,AKWRGESNYEANQPQH
TRBJ1-5,TRBV9,TRBD1,ASSVRATTAQGPVDQPQH